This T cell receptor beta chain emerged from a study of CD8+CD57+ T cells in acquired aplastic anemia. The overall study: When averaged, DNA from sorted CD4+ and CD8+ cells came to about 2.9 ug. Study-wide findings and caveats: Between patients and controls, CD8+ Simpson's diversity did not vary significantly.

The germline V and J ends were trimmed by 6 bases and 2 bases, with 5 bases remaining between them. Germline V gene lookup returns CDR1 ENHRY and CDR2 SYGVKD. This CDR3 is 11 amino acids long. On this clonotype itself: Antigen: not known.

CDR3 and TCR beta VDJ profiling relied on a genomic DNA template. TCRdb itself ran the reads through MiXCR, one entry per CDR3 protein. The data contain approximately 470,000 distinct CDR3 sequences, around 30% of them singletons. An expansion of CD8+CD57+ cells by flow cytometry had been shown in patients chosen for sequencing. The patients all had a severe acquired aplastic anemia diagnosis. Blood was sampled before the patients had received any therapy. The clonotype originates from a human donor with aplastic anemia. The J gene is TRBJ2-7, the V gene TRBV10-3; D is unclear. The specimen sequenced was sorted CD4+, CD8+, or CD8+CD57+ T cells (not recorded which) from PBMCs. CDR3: CAIRQTYEQYF. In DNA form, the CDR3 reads TGTGCCATCAGACAGACCTACGAGCAGTACTTC.